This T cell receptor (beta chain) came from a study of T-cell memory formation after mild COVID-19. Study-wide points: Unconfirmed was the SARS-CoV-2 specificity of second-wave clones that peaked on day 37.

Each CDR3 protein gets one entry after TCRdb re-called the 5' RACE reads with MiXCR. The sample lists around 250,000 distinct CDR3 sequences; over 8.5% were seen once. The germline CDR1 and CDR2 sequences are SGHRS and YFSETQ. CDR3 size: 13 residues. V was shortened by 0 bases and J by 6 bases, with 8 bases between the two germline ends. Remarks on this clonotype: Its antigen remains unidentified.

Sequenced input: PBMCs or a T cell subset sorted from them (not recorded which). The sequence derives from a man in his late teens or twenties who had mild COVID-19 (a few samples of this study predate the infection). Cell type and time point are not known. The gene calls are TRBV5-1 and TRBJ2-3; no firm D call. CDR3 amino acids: CASSLDPVDTQYF. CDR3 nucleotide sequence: TGCGCCAGCAGCTTGGACCCTGTGGATACGCAGTATTTT.